This T cell receptor beta chain comes out of a study of blood T cell repertoires in COVID-19. Study in general: Donors in the United States, Italy and Spain gave samples during acute or convalescent COVID-19. The cDNA or gDNA used as material had been derived from T cells, B-cell-depleted T cells, or PBMCs.

Original data processing: Researchers report that nucleated cell counts were estimated from reference gene primer amplification. Only in-frame clones appear in the TCRdb table, and some are missing; sequencing was by immunoSEQ multiplex PCR. The V and J calls and clone size were taken over from that table, and D and trimming were inferred from the DNA. Of 95,000 to 150,000 clones in the sample, 70% to 85% are singletons; the top ten hold more than 4.5%. Germline V lookup: CDR1 MNHNS, CDR2 SASEGT. The V end was cut by 3 bases, the J end by 10 bases, with 15 bases between. The CDR3 totals 13 residues. This clone was seen more than once but under ten times.

This chain connects TRBV6-1 to TRBJ1-1; D is ambiguous. Source material: peripheral blood. This TCR was sampled from a woman in her seventies with acute or convalescent COVID-19. The CDR3 coding sequence is TGTGCCAGCAGTGAGGCGAGGGAAAGTCGAGCTTTCTTT. Translated, it gives CASSEARESRAFF.